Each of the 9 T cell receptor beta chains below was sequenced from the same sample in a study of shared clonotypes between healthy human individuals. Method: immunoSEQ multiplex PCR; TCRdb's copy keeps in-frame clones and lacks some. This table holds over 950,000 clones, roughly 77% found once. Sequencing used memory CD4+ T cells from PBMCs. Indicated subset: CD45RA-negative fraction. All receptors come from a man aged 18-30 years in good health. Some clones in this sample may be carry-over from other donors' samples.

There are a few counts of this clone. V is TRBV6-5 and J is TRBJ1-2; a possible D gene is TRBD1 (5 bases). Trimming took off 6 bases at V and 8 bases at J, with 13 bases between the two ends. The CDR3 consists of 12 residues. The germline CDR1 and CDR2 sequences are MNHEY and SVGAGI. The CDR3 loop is CASSHGGGGYTF. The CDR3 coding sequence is TGTGCCAGCAGCCACGGGGGGGGAGGCTACACCTTC.

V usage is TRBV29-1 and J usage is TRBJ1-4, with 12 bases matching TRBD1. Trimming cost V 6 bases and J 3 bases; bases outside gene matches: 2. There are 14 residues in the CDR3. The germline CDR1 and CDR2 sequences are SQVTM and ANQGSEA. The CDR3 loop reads CSVRDRGPNEKLFF. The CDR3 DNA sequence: TGCAGCGTGAGGGACAGGGGGCCTAATGAAAAACTGTTTTTT.

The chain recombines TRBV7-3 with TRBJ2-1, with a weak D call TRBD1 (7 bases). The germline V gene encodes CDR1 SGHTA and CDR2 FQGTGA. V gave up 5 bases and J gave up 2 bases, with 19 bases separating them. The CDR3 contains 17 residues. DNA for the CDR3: TGTGCCAGCAGCCCAACCCTTCAGGGGGGTCCCTACAATGAGCAGTTCTTC. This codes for CASSPTLQGGPYNEQFF.

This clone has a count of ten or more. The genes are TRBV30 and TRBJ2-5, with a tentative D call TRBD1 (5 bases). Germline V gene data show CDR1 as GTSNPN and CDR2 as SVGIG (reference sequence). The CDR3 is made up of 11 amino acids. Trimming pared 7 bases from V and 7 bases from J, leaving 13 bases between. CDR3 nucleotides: TGTGCCTACACAGGAGAATCGACCCAGTACTTC. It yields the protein CAYTGESTQYF.

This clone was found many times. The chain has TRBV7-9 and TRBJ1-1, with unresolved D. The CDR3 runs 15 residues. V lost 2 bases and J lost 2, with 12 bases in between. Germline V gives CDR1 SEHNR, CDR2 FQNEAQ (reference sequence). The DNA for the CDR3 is TGTGCCAGCAGCTTATTAGCGCAACTAAACACTGAAGCTTTCTTT. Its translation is CASSLLAQLNTEAFF. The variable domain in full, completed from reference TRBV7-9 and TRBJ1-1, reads DTGVSQNPRHKITKRGQNVTFRCDPISEHNRLYWYRQTLGQGPEFLTYFQNEAQLEKSRLLSDRFSAERPKGSFSTLEIQRTEQGDSAMYLCASSLLAQLNTEAFFGQGTRLTVV.

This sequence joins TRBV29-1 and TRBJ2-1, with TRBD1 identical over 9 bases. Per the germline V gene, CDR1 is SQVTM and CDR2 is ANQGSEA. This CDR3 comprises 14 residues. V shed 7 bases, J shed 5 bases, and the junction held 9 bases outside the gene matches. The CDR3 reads CSARQGGVHNEQFF. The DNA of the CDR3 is TGCAGCGCCAGACAGGGGGGGGTGCACAATGAGCAGTTCTTC.

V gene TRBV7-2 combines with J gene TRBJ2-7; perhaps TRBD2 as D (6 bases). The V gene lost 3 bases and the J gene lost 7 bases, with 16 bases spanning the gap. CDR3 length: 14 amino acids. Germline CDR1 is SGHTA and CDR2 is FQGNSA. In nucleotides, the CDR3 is TGTGCCAGCAGCTTGGGGGGAGTGCCGTGGGAGCAGTACTTC. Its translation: CASSLGGVPWEQYF.

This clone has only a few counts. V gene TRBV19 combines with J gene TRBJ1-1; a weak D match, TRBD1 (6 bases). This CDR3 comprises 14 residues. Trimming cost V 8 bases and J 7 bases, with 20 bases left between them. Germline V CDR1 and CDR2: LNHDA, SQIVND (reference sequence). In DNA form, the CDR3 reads TGTGCCAGTTCCAGGGGCGGGGACGCGCTTGAAGCTTTCTTT. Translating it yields CASSRGGDALEAFF.

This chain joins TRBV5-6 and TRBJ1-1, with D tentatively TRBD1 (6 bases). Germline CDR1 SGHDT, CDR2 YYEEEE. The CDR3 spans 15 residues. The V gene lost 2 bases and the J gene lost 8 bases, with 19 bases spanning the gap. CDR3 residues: CASSLTLRGAQEAFF. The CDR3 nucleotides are TGTGCCAGCAGCTTAACTTTACGGGGGGCTCAAGAAGCTTTCTTT.